The TCR beta chain under discussion was sequenced for a study of chemoradiotherapy in HPV16-positive cancers. Study summary: Candidate HPV-specific clones and shared TCR motifs came from two HPV16-positive patients.

Clones were sequenced by immunoSEQ multiplex PCR, and TCRdb holds only the in-frame ones, with some missing. The sample has roughly 34,000 clones; roughly 86% are singletons. Study conclusions and caveats: Candidate HPV-specific clones and E7-related TCR motifs grew in tumor during treatment. Only two HPV16-positive patients supplied the functional HPV-specificity definition.

Repeated repertoire sampling spanned the course of chemoradiotherapy. Germline-derived CDR1 and CDR2 are LNHNV and YYDKDF (reference sequence). Trimming cost V 0 bases and J 1 base, with 7 bases left between them. CDR3 length equals 15 residues. Details on this clone: Antigen specificity is unknown.

This receptor was identified in a human donor with HPV-associated anogenital cancer. The sample was blood, taken from a patient who underwent chemoradiotherapy. The chain has TRBV15 and TRBJ1-5; no clear D gene. The CDR3 DNA sequence: TGTGCCACCAGCAGAGATGTGGGAAGCAATCAGCCCCAGCATTTT. Encoded protein: CATSRDVGSNQPQHF.